The present T cell receptor beta chain was sequenced within a study of PD-1 blockade in classical Hodgkin lymphoma (dated by TCRdb to 2018 to 2020). The study in broad terms: Nivolumab dosing was 3 mg/kg intravenously every 2 weeks, continuing until either disease progression or unacceptable toxicity. The study used CyTOF and TCR beta sequencing to define a peripheral blood immune signature of response to PD-1 blockade in classical Hodgkin lymphoma.

What this sample's time point label stands for: cycle 2 day 1 (C2D1) of nivolumab. Relapse after autologous stem cell transplantation had occurred in all trial patients, and cohorts A, B and C were distinguished by prior brentuximab vedotin exposure. A total of fewer than 65 patients with relapsed/refractory classical Hodgkin lymphoma made up the trial cohort, and each patient's best overall response was complete response, partial response or progressive disease. Trial patients were treated with single-agent nivolumab in the multi-cohort phase II CheckMate 205 trial. An independent review committee assessed best overall response by applying the 2007 International Working Group response criteria. PBMCs from the trial were collected at three points: immediately before nivolumab initiation (C1D1), and during therapy at cycle 2 day 1 and cycle 4 day 1. Peripheral blood was collected in 8 mL Vacutainer Cell Preparation Tubes, from which PBMCs were isolated by centrifugation and then cryopreserved.

General conclusions and limits of the study: Baseline diversity similar to that of newly diagnosed patients was observed in trial patients achieving complete response, whereas significantly lower diversity was observed in partial responders and progressors. Baseline TCR diversity was reported to be lower in newly diagnosed patients than in healthy donors and to be lower still in relapsed/refractory patients. Lower diversity was observed in patients in whom nivolumab was started less than 1 year after ASCT, and these patients were excluded from later analyses so that confounding by immune reconstitution would be avoided. The study covered only a single clinical trial cohort, and the causes of the repertoire differences, possibly disease activity or prior therapy, were still not defined. By C4D1, a significant rise was seen in CD4+ TCR diversity but not in CD8+ TCR diversity (p=0.0027 vs p=0.16), and the rise was most apparent among complete responders (p=0.02).

Genomic DNA was extracted with the Qiagen DNeasy kit from unsorted PBMCs and from negatively selected CD4+ and CD8+ fractions. TCR beta CDR3 regions were amplified by immunoSEQ multiplex PCR using primers annealing to V and J segments. Amplification bias was minimized using a synthetic immune receptor repertoire, and residual bias was removed computationally after sequencing. The study's processing was this. Custom Python scripts were used to quantify repertoire diversity as the Shannon entropy index. Unsorted, CD4+ and CD8+ repertoires were analyzed separately, except for combined analyses in which CD4+ and CD8+ sequences were merged in silico. Clonal expansion was defined as a frequency increase of at least 2-fold after treatment compared with C1D1, and clones undetected at baseline were assigned a pseudocount of 0.5. Singleton clones were defined as clones with 0 or 1 copy at C1D1, and non-singleton clones were defined as clones with 2 or more copies. By matching protein sequences in sorted samples from the same patient, clones expanded in unsorted samples were annotated as CD4+, CD8+ or unknown. Wilcoxon tests were applied to paired samples to test diversity changes from C1D1 to C4D1. This is the immuneACCESS table as TCRdb keeps it, with only in-frame sequences that have V and J called. A part of the clones is gone; compared with another copy, unresolved V genes explain less than half, and the rest is unexplained. V and J calls and clone size come straight from that table; D and trimming were deduced from the DNA. The sample table shows more than 12,000 clones, and 65% to 85% are seen once. The ten largest clones add up to 20% to 25% of the sample.

In the case of this clone: Its antigen remains unidentified. No per-base quality is available; no much larger clone lies one base away.

The clonotype originates from a human donor with classical Hodgkin lymphoma. The sample was peripheral blood mononuclear cells (PBMCs), taken before the second cycle of nivolumab.

At the DNA level, the sequence is TGTGCCAGCTCACAAGGGTTTGGTAGTACAGGGGGCACTGAAGCTTTCTTT. It encodes CASSQGFGSTGGTEAFF. Recombination connected TRBV25-1 to TRBJ1-1, with 8 junctional bases fitting TRBD1. Here V drops 8 bases and J drops 4 bases, and the junction holds 18 bases not matched to any gene. The CDR3 has 17 amino acids, counting the end cysteine and phenylalanine. This entry keeps only the CDR3 DNA: 51 bases, framed from base 1. The CDR1 and CDR2 encoded by the germline V gene are MGHDK and SYGVNS.